One sample yielded the 30 T cell receptor beta chains listed below, sequenced in a study of T-cell reconstitution after alpha-beta-depleted transplantation in children (TCRdb year 2016). The library was generated by PCR. The run used an Illumina HiSeq 2500. TCR libraries were prepared with molecular barcoding, using unique molecular identifiers to normalize TCRbeta repertoire quantification. TCRdb redid the processing of the public reads, applying fastp at Q25 and MiXCR, and retained in-frame beta chains. Rows merge per CDR3 protein into single entries with the most common DNA and genes. Within this sample are roughly 300,000 distinct CDR3 sequences, with nearly 10% of them counted one time only. The top ten constitute around 10% of the sample. Source: PBMCs from the stem cell graft donor, taken from the stem cell graft. The receptors were gathered from a human donor who donated a stem cell graft to a child with SCID.

The DNA of the CDR3 is TGTGCCAGCAGTTACGGGGACAGGGGGCTCAGAACTGAAGCTTTCTTT. Translated, it gives CASSYGDRGLRTEAFF. The rearrangement joins TRBV6-5 to TRBJ1-1; 12 bases fit TRBD1. CDR3 length equals 16 residues. CDR1 MNHEY and CDR2 SVGAGI come from the germline V gene. J was trimmed by 5 bases and V by 2 bases; bases with no gene match: 6.

The V and J genes are TRBV29-1 and TRBJ2-7, with 9 bases aligning to TRBD2. Trimming cost V 6 bases and J 2 bases; bases outside gene matches: 5. CDR1 and CDR2 (germline): SQVTM, ANQGSEA. There are 13 residues in the CDR3. CDR3 amino acids: CSVVAGAPYEQYF. CDR3 DNA sequence: TGCAGCGTGGTAGCGGGGGCTCCCTACGAGCAGTACTTC.

This clonotype turned up a few times. The chain employs TRBV7-9 and TRBJ2-2; TRBD1 matches 9 bases. The CDR3 extends over 13 amino acids. The ends lost 10 bases at V and 6 bases at J; junction bases unmatched: 6. Per germline, CDR1 SEHNR and CDR2 FQNEAQ (reference sequence). CDR3 sequence reads: CATTGGRPGELFF. CDR3 bases: TGTGCCACTACAGGGGGCAGACCCGGGGAGCTGTTTTTT.

This clonotype was observed a few times. The chain carries TRBV7-9 and TRBJ2-5; D ambiguous. CDR3 length: 15 amino acids. CDR1 is SEHNR and CDR2 is FQNEAQ in the germline V gene (reference sequence). V shed 5 bases and J shed 5 bases, with 18 bases lying between them. CDR3 amino acids: CASSPPFPRGETQYF. The CDR3 region has the DNA TGTGCCAGCAGCCCCCCGTTCCCCCGTGGGGAGACCCAGTACTTC.

A few counts support this clonotype. The chain employs TRBV5-1 and TRBJ2-1; 7 bases agree with TRBD2. The ends lost 6 bases at V and 7 bases at J; junction bases unmatched: 1. Germline V gene lookup returns CDR1 SGHRS and CDR2 YFSETQ. This CDR3 contains 11 residues. The CDR3 DNA reads as TGCGCCAGCACGGGGGGAAATGAGCAGTTCTTC. It codes for CASTGGNEQFF.

This clonotype was seen a few times. The CDR3 DNA reads TGTGCCAGCAGCTTAGCGGCCAAAAACATTCAGTACTTC. This gives the protein CASSLAAKNIQYF. V is TRBV7-3 and J is TRBJ2-4; no clear D gene. V was pared by 2 bases and J by 1 base, with 3 bases between. Germline CDR1 SGHTA, CDR2 FQGTGA. CDR3 length equals 13 residues.

This clonotype was seen ten or more times. The chain has TRBV10-3 and TRBJ2-7; TRBD1 might be the D (5 bases). The CDR3 runs to 16 residues. The germline gives CDR1 ENHRY, CDR2 SYGVKD. V lost 3 bases and J 3 bases, leaving 18 bases between the germline ends. Written as DNA, the CDR3 is TGTGCCATCAGTGATTCGGTCGCGGCAGGGAACTACGAGCAGTACTTC. It specifies CAISDSVAAGNYEQYF.

The table lists this clonotype with many counts. V is TRBV20-1 and J is TRBJ2-2; no clear D. In germline, CDR1 is DFQATT, CDR2 SNEGSKA (reference sequence). V gave up 4 bases and J gave up 5 bases, with 17 bases separating them. CDR3 length equals 15 residues. CDR3 in amino acids: CSANKVTGKTGELFF. CDR3 nucleotides: TGCAGTGCTAATAAAGTAACGGGCAAAACCGGGGAGCTGTTTTTT.

This clonotype was observed many times. The V call is TRBV7-2, the J call TRBJ1-5; 8 bases align to TRBD1. The CDR3 covers 15 residues. Germline V gene lookup returns CDR1 SGHTA and CDR2 FQGNSA. The V segment lost 5 bases and the J segment 1 base; nucleotides outside the gene matches: 4. The CDR3 sequence is CASSPGGASNQPQHF. The CDR3 DNA follows: TGTGCCAGCAGCCCAGGGGGCGCGAGCAATCAGCCCCAGCATTTT. Using reference TRBV7-2 and TRBJ1-5 for the parts outside the CDR3, the full variable domain is GAGVSQSPSNKVTEKGKDVELRCDPISGHTALYWYRQSLGQGLEFLIYFQGNSAPDKSGLPSDRFSAERTGGSVSTLTIQRTQQEDSAVYLCASSPGGASNQPQHFGDGTRLSIL.

Judged by abundance, this clonotype is medium-sized. This sequence joins TRBV5-1 and TRBJ1-1; D is unclear. CDR1 is SGHRS and CDR2 is YFSETQ in the germline V gene. Trimming removed 1 base at V and 0 bases at J, with 7 bases between. The CDR3 runs 14 residues. The CDR3 DNA reads as TGCGCCAGCAGCTTGAAGGCCATGAACACTGAAGCTTTCTTT. This sequence encodes CASSLKAMNTEAFF.

The genes are TRBV7-8 and TRBJ1-5; 10 bases line up with TRBD1. The CDR3 has 14 residues. Germline CDR1 SGHVS, CDR2 FQNEAQ. Germline trimming cut 3 bases from V and 7 bases from J; bases unmatched to any gene: 3. The CDR3 here is CASSFDRGRQPQHF. The CDR3 nucleotides are TGTGCCAGCAGCTTTGACAGGGGGCGACAGCCCCAGCATTTT.

This clonotype was detected once. The CDR3 DNA follows: TGTGCCAGCAGTTACTCGAGAGGGGTCGGGGCCAACGTCCTGACTTTC. Amino acid sequence: CASSYSRGVGANVLTF. The V and J genes are TRBV6-5 and TRBJ2-6; D is perhaps TRBD1 or TRBD2 (5 bases each). V dropped 0 bases and J dropped 4 bases, with 10 bases sitting between them. CDR1 is MNHEY and CDR2 is SVGAGI in the germline V gene. The CDR3 loop spans 16 amino acids.

The gene calls are TRBV6-1 and TRBJ1-4; D is possibly TRBD1 (5 bases). The CDR3 runs to 15 residues. In germline, CDR1 is MNHNS, CDR2 SASEGT. The ends were cut back, 7 bases at V and 0 bases at J, with 12 bases in the middle. CDR3 protein: CASKRGRATNEKLFF. CDR3 bases: TGTGCCAGCAAGCGGGGCCGTGCAACTAATGAAAAACTGTTTTTT.

This clonotype was counted a few times. This chain uses TRBV12-3 or TRBV12-4 with TRBJ1-4, with D tentatively TRBD1 (5 bases). The germline V and J ends were trimmed by 6 bases and 7 bases, with 12 bases remaining between them. CDR3 length: 13 residues. The DNA of the CDR3 is TGTGCCAGCAGCTTCACAGGTCCTGAAAAACTGTTTTTT. It codes for CASSFTGPEKLFF.

The CDR3 DNA reads TGTGCCAGCAGCCCCGAAGGGTGGAGCTCCTACGAGCAGTACTTC. Translated, it gives CASSPEGWSSYEQYF. V is TRBV12-3 or TRBV12-4 and J is TRBJ2-7; D not resolved. CDR3 length: 15 residues. The V gene lost 6 bases and the J gene lost 0 bases, with 15 bases spanning the gap.

The table lists this clonotype with a few counts. The chain joins TRBV5-1 to TRBJ1-1; no clear D gene. Between the trimmed V and J ends, which lost 3 bases and 0 bases, there was a span of 12 bases. Germline V gives CDR1 SGHRS, CDR2 YFSETQ. The CDR3 runs 15 residues. CDR3 loop: CASSSPDLMNTEAFF. The CDR3, as DNA: TGCGCCAGCAGCTCGCCGGACCTCATGAACACTGAAGCTTTCTTT.

The chain couples TRBV5-5 to TRBJ2-7; unclear D gene. Germline CDR1 SGHKS, CDR2 YYEKEE (reference sequence). V lost 4 bases to trimming and J lost 0 bases, with 20 bases between them. The CDR3 has 17 amino acids. Written as DNA, the CDR3 is TGTGCCAGCAGCAGCATCAGGCCAGGCCTAAGCTCCTACGAGCAGTACTTC. Its translation: CASSSIRPGLSSYEQYF.

There are many counts of this clonotype. Here the CDR3 DNA reads TGTGCCAGCAGACAGGGCAATCAGCCCCAGCATTTT. It yields the protein CASRQGNQPQHF. J is TRBJ1-5 and V is TRBV25-1; tentatively, D is TRBD1 (5 bases). V shed 6 bases and J shed 2 bases, with 5 bases lying between them. Germline V gives CDR1 MGHDK, CDR2 SYGVNS. The CDR3 loop spans 12 amino acids.

This clonotype came up once. The chain is built from TRBV7-2 and TRBJ1-1; D is undetermined. The CDR3 sequence is 15 residues long. The germline V and J ends were trimmed by 1 base and 4 bases, with 13 bases remaining between them. Germline V lookup: CDR1 SGHTA, CDR2 FQGNSA. The DNA for the CDR3 is TGTGCCAGCAGCTTAGGGGCCCCTGTGGGCACTGAAGCTTTCTTT. It translates to CASSLGAPVGTEAFF.

The chain's CDR3 is CASSSSGTGELFF. CDR3 in DNA: TGTGCCAGCAGCTCCTCCGGGACCGGGGAGCTGTTTTTT. The chain joins TRBV7-6 to TRBJ2-2; D gene uncertain. This CDR3 spans 13 amino acids. The germline V gene has CDR1 SGHVS and CDR2 FNYEAQ. V lost 4 bases and J 5 bases, leaving 8 bases between the germline ends.

This clonotype was seen a few times. CDR3 sequence reads: CASSPRTGGYETQYF. The DNA for the CDR3 is TGCGCCAGCAGCCCCCGGACAGGGGGCTATGAGACCCAGTACTTC. This chain uses TRBV5-1 with TRBJ2-5, with 11 bases aligning to TRBD1. V gave up 4 bases and J gave up 5 bases; unmatched junction bases: 7. This CDR3 comprises 15 residues. From germline, CDR1 is SGHRS and CDR2 YFSETQ. The whole variable domain, filled in from reference TRBV5-1 and TRBJ2-5, reads KAGVTQTPRYLIKTRGQQVTLSCSPISGHRSVSWYQQTPGQGLQFLFEYFSETQRNKGNFPGRFSGRQFSNSRSEMNVSTLELGDSALYLCASSPRTGGYETQYFGPGTRLLVL.

The V call is TRBV4-2, the J call TRBJ2-2, with D hard to call. Germline V CDR1 and CDR2: LGHNA, YNFKEQ. V lost 0 bases, J lost 7 bases, and 9 bases lay in between. There are 14 residues in the CDR3. CDR3 DNA sequence: TGTGCCAGCAGCCAAGATCCAGAGAGCGGGGAGCTGTTTTTT. It specifies CASSQDPESGELFF.

This clonotype was observed a handful of times. The chain carries TRBV12-3 or TRBV12-4 and TRBJ2-7, with TRBD1 identical over 7 bases. Trimming at V came to 5 bases and at J to 0 bases, leaving 7 bases not matched to a gene. The CDR3 runs 15 residues. CDR3 in DNA: TGTGCCAGCAGTCCCGGGACAGTGACCTCCTACGAGCAGTACTTC. It is translated as CASSPGTVTSYEQYF.

This clonotype showed up just a few times. This chain uses TRBV28 with TRBJ2-1; the match to TRBD2 covers 7 bases. Trimming took 8 bases from V and 0 from J; bases not matched to a gene: 7. CDR3 length: 15 residues. Germline V gene data show CDR1 as MDHEN and CDR2 as SYDVKM. The DNA of the CDR3 is TGTGCCAGCTCGGCTAGCGGTATCTCCTACAATGAGCAGTTCTTC. It is translated as CASSASGISYNEQFF.

This clonotype came up a few times. The V and J genes are TRBV12-3 or TRBV12-4 and TRBJ1-5; D unresolved. The CDR3 consists of 13 residues. V was shortened by 5 bases and J by 9 bases, with 14 bases between the two germline ends. Here the CDR3 reads CASSPTATAPQHF. The CDR3 coding sequence is TGTGCCAGCAGTCCCACAGCGACCGCGCCCCAGCATTTT.

The rearrangement joins TRBV7-2 to TRBJ2-1; D uncertain. Per germline, CDR1 SGHTA and CDR2 FQGNSA. V was cut by 5 bases and J by 3 bases, with 14 bases left in between. The CDR3 length is 15 residues. The CDR3 DNA reads TGTGCCAGCAGCCGGTATGACGAAGGCTACAATGAGCAGTTCTTC. It translates to CASSRYDEGYNEQFF.

This clonotype was seen a few times. The chain joins TRBV20-1 to TRBJ2-7; the match to TRBD2 covers 8 bases. Losses at the gene ends were 0 bases for V and 2 bases for J; bases not matched to a gene: 12. Germline values: CDR1 DFQATT, CDR2 SNEGSKA (reference sequence). The CDR3 contains 17 residues. The CDR3, as DNA: TGCAGTGCTAGAGATAGTTTTGTTGCTAGCGGGCCCTACGAGCAGTACTTC. As protein: CSARDSFVASGPYEQYF.

This clonotype was seen repeatedly, ten times or more. This chain connects TRBV5-1 to TRBJ2-2; D ambiguous. The CDR3 spans 15 residues. Trimming removed 0 bases from V and 5 bases from J, with 11 bases in between. The germline CDR1 and CDR2 sequences are SGHRS and YFSETQ. In DNA form, the CDR3 reads TGCGCCAGCAGCTTGGATGCCATACCAACCGGGGAGCTGTTTTTT. Amino acids: CASSLDAIPTGELFF. Drawing the rest from reference TRBV5-1 and TRBJ2-2, the complete variable domain is KAGVTQTPRYLIKTRGQQVTLSCSPISGHRSVSWYQQTPGQGLQFLFEYFSETQRNKGNFPGRFSGRQFSNSRSEMNVSTLELGDSALYLCASSLDAIPTGELFFGEGSRLTVL.

The J gene is TRBJ1-1, the V gene TRBV25-1; 8 nucleotides line up with TRBD1. Unmatched junction bases numbered 11, after V lost 6 bases and J lost 8 bases. This CDR3 is built from 14 residues. CDR1 is MGHDK and CDR2 is SYGVNS in the germline V gene. CDR3 residues: CASRADRVLAEAFF. As DNA, the CDR3 is TGTGCCAGCAGGGCGGACAGGGTTTTAGCAGAAGCTTTCTTT.

This clonotype was recorded a few times. The chain uses TRBV4-1 and TRBJ1-1; D is ambiguous. This CDR3 has 14 amino acids. CDR1 is MGHRA, CDR2 YSYEKL, per germline. Trimming shortened V by 0 bases and J by 7 bases, and 12 bases separated the two germline ends. The CDR3 loop is CASSQDPTSVEAFF. The CDR3 nucleotides are TGCGCCAGCAGCCAAGATCCAACTTCCGTTGAAGCTTTCTTT.